The 15 T cell receptor beta chains below were found in one sample sequenced in a study of blood T cell repertoires in COVID-19 (TCRdb year 2020). The method was the immunoSEQ multiplex PCR assay. What TCRdb holds here is the immuneACCESS table cut down to in-frame rearrangements. Part of the clones is not present; checked against another copy, under half of the missing clones reflect an unresolved V gene, and the others are unexplained. The sample table shows 320,000 or so clones, and 89% are seen once. Of the sample, roughly 5.2% falls within the top ten clones. Sequenced material: PBMCs or T cells enriched from blood (not recorded which). These receptors were collected from a man in his sixties who had recovered from COVID-19.

The chain is built from TRBV5-1 and TRBJ1-1; a possible D gene is TRBD1 (6 bases). The CDR3 has 13 amino acids. Germline assignment: CDR1 SGHRS and CDR2 YFSETQ. The V end lost 3 bases, the J end lost 8 bases, and 14 bases lay between the germline ends. The CDR3 is CASSSRQQGEAFF. The CDR3 DNA is TGCGCCAGCAGCTCACGGCAACAGGGAGAAGCTTTCTTT. Based on the CDR3 plus reference TRBV5-1 and TRBJ1-1, the full variable domain is KAGVTQTPRYLIKTRGQQVTLSCSPISGHRSVSWYQQTPGQGLQFLFEYFSETQRNKGNFPGRFSGRQFSNSRSEMNVSTLELGDSALYLCASSSRQQGEAFFGQGTRLTVV.

This chain links TRBV18 with TRBJ1-1, with D perhaps matching TRBD1 (6 bases). CDR3 size: 13 residues. The V end was cut by 4 bases, the J end by 10 bases, with 16 bases between. Germline CDR1 is KGHSH and CDR2 is LQKENI. The CDR3: CASSRQEVIGAFF. The CDR3 DNA follows: TGTGCCAGCTCACGACAGGAGGTAATCGGAGCTTTCTTT. The whole variable domain, filled in from reference TRBV18 and TRBJ1-1, reads NAGVMQNPRHLVRRRGQEARLRCSPMKGHSHVYWYRQLPEEGLKFMVYLQKENIIDESGMPKERFSAEFPKEGPSILRIQQVVRGDSAAYFCASSRQEVIGAFFGQGTRLTVV.

Written as DNA, the CDR3 is TGTGCCAGCAGCTTAGTAGCCAGGGCCAGCGCTAACTATGGCTACACCTTC. It yields the protein CASSLVARASANYGYTF. This chain links TRBV7-2 with TRBJ1-2; possible D gene TRBD1, 5 bases. This CDR3 spans 17 amino acids. Germline V CDR1 and CDR2: SGHTA, FQGNSA. Trimming pared 1 base from V and 0 bases from J, leaving 15 bases between.

The rearrangement joins TRBV7-9 to TRBJ2-7; D ambiguous. CDR3 length equals 12 residues. Trimming cost V 8 bases and J 2 bases, with 10 bases left between them. Germline CDR1 reads SEHNR; CDR2 reads FQNEAQ (reference sequence). This CDR3 is CASARVAYEQYF. In DNA, the CDR3 is TGTGCCAGCGCCCGGGTAGCCTACGAGCAGTACTTC.

This clone was counted once. The gene calls are TRBV11-2 and TRBJ2-3, with 7 bases aligning to TRBD1. Germline assignment: CDR1 SGHAT and CDR2 FQNNGV. The CDR3 runs 16 residues. J lost 0 bases, V lost 5 bases, and 8 bases had no gene match. The CDR3: CASSRRQGSSTDTQYF. The DNA of the CDR3 is TGTGCCAGCAGCCGACGACAGGGATCTAGCACAGATACGCAGTATTTT.

V gene TRBV10-3 combines with J gene TRBJ2-7; 10 bases fit TRBD1. Germline CDR1 reads ENHRY; CDR2 reads SYGVKD. V trimming: 6 bases; J trimming: 5 bases; junction bases outside the gene matches: 10. The CDR3 spans 15 residues. This CDR3 is CAISLNSGQGNEQYF. CDR3 DNA sequence: TGTGCCATCAGCCTAAATTCGGGACAGGGGAACGAGCAGTACTTC.

This chain connects TRBV7-2 to TRBJ2-7; 7 bases agree with TRBD2. This CDR3 contains 14 residues. V dropped 10 bases and J dropped 4; count of bases not matched to a gene: 13. CDR1 and CDR2 from the germline V gene are SGHTA and FQGNSA. CDR3 sequence (DNA): TGTGCCACCACATTGCTAGCGGCCGGATACGAGCAGTACTTC. It encodes CATTLLAAGYEQYF. Based on the CDR3 plus reference TRBV7-2 and TRBJ2-7, the full variable domain is GAGVSQSPSNKVTEKGKDVELRCDPISGHTALYWYRQSLGQGLEFLIYFQGNSAPDKSGLPSDRFSAERTGGSVSTLTIQRTQQEDSAVYLCATTLLAAGYEQYFGPGTRLTVT.

The rearrangement links TRBV19 to TRBJ2-3, with TRBD1 matching 7 bases. The CDR3 runs to 16 residues. V dropped 3 bases and J dropped 0; count of bases not matched to a gene: 6. The germline gives CDR1 LNHDA, CDR2 SQIVND (reference sequence). The CDR3 DNA is TGTGCCAGTAGTATTAATTTGGGACAGAGCACAGATACGCAGTATTTT. Translated: CASSINLGQSTDTQYF.

This rearrangement joins TRBV28 to TRBJ2-7; 8 bases align to TRBD1. J was trimmed by 13 bases and V by 5 bases; bases with no gene match: 7. The germline V gene has CDR1 MDHEN and CDR2 SYDVKM. This CDR3 is built from 11 residues. CDR3 DNA sequence: TGTGCCAGCAGTAGCAGGACAGGGAACTACTTC. Translation: CASSSRTGNYF. The full variable domain, in which reference TRBV28 and TRBJ2-7 provide the parts outside the CDR3, is DVKVTQSSRYLVKRTGEKVFLECVQDMDHENMFWYRQDPGLGLRLIYFSYDVKMKEKGDIPEGYSVSREKKERFSLILESASTNQTSMYLCASSSRTGNYFGPGTRLTVT.

The chain uses TRBV7-9 and TRBJ1-5; D perhaps matches TRBD1 (6 bases). This CDR3 comprises 14 residues. CDR1 SEHNR and CDR2 FQNEAQ come from the germline V gene (reference sequence). V was clipped by 1 base and J by 9 bases, with 13 bases between them. CDR3 coding DNA: TGTGCCAGCAGCTTAGGAGGGGGATCGGTGCCCCAGCATTTT. Translation: CASSLGGGSVPQHF. Full variable domain (missing parts from reference TRBV7-9 and TRBJ1-5): DTGVSQNPRHKITKRGQNVTFRCDPISEHNRLYWYRQTLGQGPEFLTYFQNEAQLEKSRLLSDRFSAERPKGSFSTLEIQRTEQGDSAMYLCASSLGGGSVPQHFGDGTRLSIL.

This clone appeared once. The V call is TRBV18, the J call TRBJ1-6, with unresolved D. This CDR3 has 14 amino acids. Trimming took off 2 bases at V and 4 bases at J, with 6 bases between the two ends. Germline assignment: CDR1 KGHSH and CDR2 LQKENI. The CDR3 sequence: CASSPTGYNSPLHF. Here the CDR3 DNA reads TGTGCCAGCTCACCAACGGGGTATAATTCACCCCTCCACTTT.

As concerns this clone: Its ends do not fully match the called genes, so a read error is possible. The genes are TRBV7-3 and TRBJ2-1; weak D call: TRBD2 (6 bases). This CDR3 is built from 13 residues. Per germline, CDR1 SGHTA and CDR2 FQGTGA. The CDR3 sequence is CASSLTSINEQFF. The CDR3 nucleotides are TGTGCCAGCAGCCTAACTAGCATCAATGAGCAGTTCTTC.

This sequence joins TRBV30 and TRBJ1-4; no firm D call. There are 15 residues in the CDR3. In germline, CDR1 is GTSNPN, CDR2 SVGIG (reference sequence). The V end was cut by 1 base, the J end by 11 bases, with 20 bases between. In nucleotides, the CDR3 is TGTGCCTGGAGTGCAGACACCTATTCACGTCGTAAACTGTTTTTT. Its translation is CAWSADTYSRRKLFF.

The V and J genes are TRBV29-1 and TRBJ2-3; a weak D match, TRBD2 (5 bases). CDR1 SQVTM and CDR2 ANQGSEA come from the germline V gene. The length of the CDR3 is 12 residues. Trimming took off 6 bases at V and 6 bases at J, with 13 bases between the two ends. The CDR3 DNA reads as TGCAGCGTCCGCGGATCGGGGGATACGCAGTATTTT. It specifies CSVRGSGDTQYF.

The V and J genes are TRBV24-1 and TRBJ2-1, with TRBD2 identical over 11 bases. CDR3 length equals 19 residues. J was trimmed by 7 bases and V by 1 base; bases with no gene match: 14. The germline V gene has CDR1 KGHDR and CDR2 SFDVKD. CDR3 sequence reads: CATSDLWLRLAGKVNEQFF. The CDR3 DNA reads TGTGCCACCAGTGATTTATGGCTCAGACTAGCGGGAAAGGTGAATGAGCAGTTCTTC.